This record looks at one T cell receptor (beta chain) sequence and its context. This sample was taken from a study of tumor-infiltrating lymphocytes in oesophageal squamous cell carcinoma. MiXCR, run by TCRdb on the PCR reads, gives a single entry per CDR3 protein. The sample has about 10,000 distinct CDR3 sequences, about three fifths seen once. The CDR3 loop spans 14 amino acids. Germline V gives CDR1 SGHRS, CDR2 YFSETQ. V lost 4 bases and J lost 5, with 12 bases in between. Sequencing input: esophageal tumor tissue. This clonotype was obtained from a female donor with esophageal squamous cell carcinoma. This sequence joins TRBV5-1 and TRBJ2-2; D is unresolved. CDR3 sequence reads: CASSVGISTGELFF. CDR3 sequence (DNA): TGCGCCAGCAGCGTGGGGATATCTACCGGGGAGCTGTTTTTT.